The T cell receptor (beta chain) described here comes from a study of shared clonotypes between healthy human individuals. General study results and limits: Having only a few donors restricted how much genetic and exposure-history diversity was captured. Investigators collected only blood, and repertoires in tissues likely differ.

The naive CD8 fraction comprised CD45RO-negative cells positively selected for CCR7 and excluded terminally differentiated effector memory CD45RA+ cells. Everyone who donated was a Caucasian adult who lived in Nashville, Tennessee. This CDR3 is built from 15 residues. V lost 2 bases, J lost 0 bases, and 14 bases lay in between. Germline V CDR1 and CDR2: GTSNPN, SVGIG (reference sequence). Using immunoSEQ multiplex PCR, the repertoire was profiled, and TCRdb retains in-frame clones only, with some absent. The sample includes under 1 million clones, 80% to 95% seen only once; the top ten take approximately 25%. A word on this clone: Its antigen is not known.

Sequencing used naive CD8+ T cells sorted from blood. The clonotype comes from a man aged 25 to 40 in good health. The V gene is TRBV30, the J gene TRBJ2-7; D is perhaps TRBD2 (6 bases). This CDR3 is CAWSSGSGASYEQYF. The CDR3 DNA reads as TGTGCCTGGAGTTCCGGTAGCGGAGCCTCCTACGAGCAGTACTTC.